Below are 11 T cell receptor beta chains sequenced from a single sample in a study of T cell responses to AZD1222 COVID-19 vaccine. Libraries were prepared by immunoSEQ multiplex PCR; TCRdb keeps only in-frame clonotypes and omits some of them. The sample lists 110,000 to 150,000 clones; about 93% were seen once. The specimen was peripheral blood, collected on day 0 of AZD1222 vaccination. The origin of the receptors is an adult in good health.

This sequence joins TRBV5-4 and TRBJ2-6, with TRBD1 identical over 8 bases. The CDR3 spans 16 residues. The junction had 7 bases not matched to a gene; V was cut back by 6 bases and J by 2 bases. Germline assignment: CDR1 SGHNT and CDR2 YYREEE (reference sequence). The chain's CDR3 is CASNRDRMTGANVLTF. The DNA of the CDR3 is TGTGCCAGCAACCGGGACAGGATGACTGGGGCCAACGTCCTGACTTTC. Looking up the rest from reference TRBV5-4 and TRBJ2-6 gives the full variable domain: ETGVTQSPTHLIKTRGQQVTLRCSSQSGHNTVSWYQQALGQGPQFIFQYYREEENGRGNFPPRFSGLQFPNYSSELNVNALELDDSALYLCASNRDRMTGANVLTFGAGSRLTVL.

This clone was seen once. The rearrangement joins TRBV5-6 to TRBJ1-4; D possibly corresponds to TRBD1 (5 bases). Per the germline V gene, CDR1 is SGHDT and CDR2 is YYEEEE. The CDR3 totals 15 residues. The ends were cut back, 4 bases at V and 3 bases at J, with 13 bases in the middle. The CDR3 DNA sequence: TGTGCCAGCAGCGGGCCGGGACCGGCTAATGAAAAACTGTTTTTT. Translation gives CASSGPGPANEKLFF.

The V and J genes are TRBV6-1 and TRBJ2-3; 9 bases match TRBD2. The CDR3 has 15 amino acids. The ends lost 2 bases at V and 1 base at J; junction bases unmatched: 1. Per germline, CDR1 MNHNS and CDR2 SASEGT. The CDR3 region is CASSEQRGGTDTQYF. The CDR3 nucleotides read TGTGCCAGCAGTGAACAGCGGGGGGGCACAGATACGCAGTATTTT.

The chain is built from TRBV28 and TRBJ1-4, with D unclear. Between the trimmed V and J ends, which lost 9 bases and 0 bases, there was a span of 20 bases. CDR3 length: 17 residues. The V gene's germline CDR1 is MDHEN and CDR2 SYDVKM. DNA for the CDR3: TGTGCCAGTTCTGGAGACGGGGAGCTTGCAACTAATGAAAAACTGTTTTTT. Protein product: CASSGDGELATNEKLFF. The complete variable domain, with remaining parts taken from reference TRBV28 and TRBJ1-4, reads DVKVTQSSRYLVKRTGEKVFLECVQDMDHENMFWYRQDPGLGLRLIYFSYDVKMKEKGDIPEGYSVSREKKERFSLILESASTNQTSMYLCASSGDGELATNEKLFFGSGTQLSVL.

The V gene is TRBV27, the J gene TRBJ1-2; 7 positions match TRBD1. The ends lost 5 bases at V and 4 bases at J; junction bases unmatched: 7. Germline V gene data show CDR1 as MNHEY and CDR2 as SMNVEV (reference sequence). The CDR3 sequence is 14 residues long. The CDR3 DNA follows: TGTGCCAGCAGTCCAGGGGGAGCGAGCTATGGCTACACCTTC. Translation: CASSPGGASYGYTF.

The chain uses TRBV19 and TRBJ1-1, with TRBD1 matching 7 bases. The CDR3 runs to 16 residues. V lost 9 bases and J lost 5; bases outside the gene matches: 18. CDR1 is LNHDA, CDR2 SQIVND, per germline (reference sequence). The CDR3 region has the DNA TGTGCCAGCGCGGTGGGTTTTGGGGCAGGGGGAACTGAAGCTTTCTTT. Translating gives CASAVGFGAGGTEAFF.

The V gene is TRBV9, the J gene TRBJ2-3, with unresolved D. Germline assignment: CDR1 SGDLS and CDR2 YYNGEE. This CDR3 spans 15 amino acids. Trimming removed 0 bases at V and 3 bases at J, with 11 bases between. The CDR3 is CASSVGLLKTDTQYF. In nucleotides, the CDR3 is TGTGCCAGCAGCGTAGGGTTGCTTAAAACAGATACGCAGTATTTT.

The V call is TRBV27, the J call TRBJ2-5; 7 nucleotides agree with TRBD1. CDR3 length: 13 amino acids. CDR1 and CDR2 from the germline V gene are MNHEY and SMNVEV (reference sequence). V was pared by 6 bases and J by 5 bases, with 6 bases of the junction left unmatched. CDR3 loop: CASSTGVGETQYF. CDR3 nucleotides: TGTGCCAGCAGCACAGGGGTAGGGGAGACCCAGTACTTC.

V and J are TRBV2 and TRBJ1-2, with D possibly TRBD1 on 5 matching bases. Per the germline V gene, CDR1 is SNHLY and CDR2 is FYNNEI. Trimming pared 7 bases from V and 5 bases from J, leaving 17 bases between. This CDR3 has 14 amino acids. CDR3 nucleotide sequence: TGTGCCAGCATTGGGGAGGGGTTTCATTATGGCTACACCTTC. Its protein is CASIGEGFHYGYTF.

J is TRBJ2-7 and V is TRBV13, with D possibly TRBD2 on 5 matching bases. V lost 2 bases and J 1 base, leaving 18 bases between the germline ends. The CDR3 consists of 17 residues. The germline V gene has CDR1 PRHDT and CDR2 FYEKMQ (reference sequence). Written as DNA, the CDR3 is TGTGCCAGCAGCTTACAACGGAGGCGACTTTTATCCTACGAGCAGTACTTC. Amino acids: CASSLQRRRLLSYEQYF.

The count of this clone is one. The chain combines TRBV12-3 or TRBV12-4 with TRBJ2-7; no reliable D call. V was clipped by 2 bases and J by 5 bases, with 7 bases between them. This CDR3 has 12 residues. This chain's CDR3 is CASSLTTHEQYF. The DNA of the CDR3 is TGTGCCAGCAGTTTAACGACCCACGAGCAGTACTTC.